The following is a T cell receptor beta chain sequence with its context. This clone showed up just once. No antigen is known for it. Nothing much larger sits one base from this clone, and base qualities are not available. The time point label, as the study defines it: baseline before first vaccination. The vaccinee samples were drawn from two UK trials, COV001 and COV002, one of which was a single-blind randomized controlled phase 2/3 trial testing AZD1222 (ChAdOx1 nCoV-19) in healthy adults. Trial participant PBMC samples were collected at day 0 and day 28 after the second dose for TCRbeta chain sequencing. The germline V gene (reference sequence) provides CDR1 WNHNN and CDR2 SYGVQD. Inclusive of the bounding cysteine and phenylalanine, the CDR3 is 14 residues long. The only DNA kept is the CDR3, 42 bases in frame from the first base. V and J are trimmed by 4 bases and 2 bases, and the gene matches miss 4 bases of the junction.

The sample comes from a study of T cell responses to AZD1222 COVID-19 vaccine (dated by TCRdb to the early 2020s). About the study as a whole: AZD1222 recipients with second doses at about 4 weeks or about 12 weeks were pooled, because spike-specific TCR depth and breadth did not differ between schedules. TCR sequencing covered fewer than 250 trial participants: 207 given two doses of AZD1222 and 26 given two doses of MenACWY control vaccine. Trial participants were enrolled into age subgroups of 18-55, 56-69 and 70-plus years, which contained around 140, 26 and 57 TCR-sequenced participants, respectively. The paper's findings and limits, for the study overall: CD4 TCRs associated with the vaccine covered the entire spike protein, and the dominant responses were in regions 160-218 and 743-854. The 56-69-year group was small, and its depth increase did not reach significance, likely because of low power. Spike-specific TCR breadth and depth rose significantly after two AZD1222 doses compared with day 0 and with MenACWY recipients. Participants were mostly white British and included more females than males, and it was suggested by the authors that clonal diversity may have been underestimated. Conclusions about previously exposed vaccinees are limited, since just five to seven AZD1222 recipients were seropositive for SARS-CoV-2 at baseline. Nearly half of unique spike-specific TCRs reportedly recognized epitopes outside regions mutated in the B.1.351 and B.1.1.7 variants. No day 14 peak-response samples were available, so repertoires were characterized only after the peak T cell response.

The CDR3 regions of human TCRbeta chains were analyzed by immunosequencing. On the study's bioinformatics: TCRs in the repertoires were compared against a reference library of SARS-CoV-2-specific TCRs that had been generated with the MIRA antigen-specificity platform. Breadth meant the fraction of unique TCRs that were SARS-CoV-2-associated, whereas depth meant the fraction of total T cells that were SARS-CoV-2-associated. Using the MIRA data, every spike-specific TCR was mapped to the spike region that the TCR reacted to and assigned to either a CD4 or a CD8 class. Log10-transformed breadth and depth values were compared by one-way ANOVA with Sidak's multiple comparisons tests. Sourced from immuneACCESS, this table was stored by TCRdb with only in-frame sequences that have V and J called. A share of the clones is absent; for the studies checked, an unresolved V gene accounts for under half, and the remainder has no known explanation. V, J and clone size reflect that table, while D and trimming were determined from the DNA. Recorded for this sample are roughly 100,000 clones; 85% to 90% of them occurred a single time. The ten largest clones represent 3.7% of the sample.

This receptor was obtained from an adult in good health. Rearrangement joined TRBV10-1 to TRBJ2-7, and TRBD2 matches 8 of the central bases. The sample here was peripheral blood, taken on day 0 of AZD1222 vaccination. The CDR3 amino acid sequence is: CASSGGLAPYEQYF. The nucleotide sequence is TGCGCCAGCAGTGGAGGACTAGCCCCCTACGAGCAGTACTTC.